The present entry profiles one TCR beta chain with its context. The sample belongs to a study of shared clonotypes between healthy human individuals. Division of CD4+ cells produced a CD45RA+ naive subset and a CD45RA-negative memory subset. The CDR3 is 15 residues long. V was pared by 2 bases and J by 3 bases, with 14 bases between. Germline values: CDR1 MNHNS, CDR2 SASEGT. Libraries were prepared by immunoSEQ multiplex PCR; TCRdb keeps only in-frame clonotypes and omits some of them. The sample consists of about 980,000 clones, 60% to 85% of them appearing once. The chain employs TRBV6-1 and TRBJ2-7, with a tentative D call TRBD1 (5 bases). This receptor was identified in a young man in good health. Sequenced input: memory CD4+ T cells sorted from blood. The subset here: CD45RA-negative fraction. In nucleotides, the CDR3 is TGTGCCAGCAGTGAATATCAGGGTCGTAGCTACGAGCAGTACTTC. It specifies CASSEYQGRSYEQYF.